Each of the 24 T cell receptor beta chains below was sequenced from the same sample in a study of OX40 agonist ivuxolimab in advanced cancers. Profiled with immunoSEQ multiplex PCR; TCRdb holds only in-frame clones, not every one. In the table there are about 55,000 clones, approximately 80% of which are singletons. The sample in question was CD4+ or CD8+ T cells sorted from blood, obtained in a trial of the OX40 agonist ivuxolimab. The source is an adult with an advanced solid tumor such as melanoma, head and neck, liver or kidney cancer.

J is TRBJ1-1 and V is TRBV5-1; 9 bases are shared with TRBD1. Germline trimming cut 4 bases from V and 3 bases from J; bases unmatched to any gene: 10. Germline V lookup: CDR1 SGHRS, CDR2 YFSETQ. The CDR3 spans 16 residues. The CDR3 spells CASSASRQGGYTEAFF. The DNA for the CDR3 is TGCGCCAGCAGCGCGTCCAGACAGGGGGGCTACACTGAAGCTTTCTTT.

This chain links TRBV5-6 with TRBJ2-3, with 9 bases identical to TRBD1. Germline lookup yields CDR1 SGHDT and CDR2 YYEEEE. The junction had 12 bases not matched to a gene; V was cut back by 3 bases and J by 4 bases. This CDR3 region has 17 residues. The CDR3 loop is CASSSLVGQGSPDTQYF. The DNA of the CDR3 is TGTGCCAGCAGCTCCCTGGTGGGACAGGGCTCCCCAGATACGCAGTATTTT.

The V and J genes are TRBV5-4 and TRBJ1-3, with 9 bases identical to TRBD1. Germline V gives CDR1 SGHNT, CDR2 YYREEE (reference sequence). This CDR3 has 16 amino acids. V gave up 4 bases and J gave up 7 bases; unmatched junction bases: 12. For the CDR3, the DNA is TGTGCCAGCAGCCGGGGGCACACAGGGGGCGCGAACACCATATATTTT. It encodes CASSRGHTGGANTIYF.

This clone was counted a single time. The rearrangement joins TRBV19 to TRBJ1-5; the match to TRBD1 covers 10 bases. V lost 5 bases, J lost 7 bases, and 5 bases stayed unmatched. This CDR3 is built from 14 residues. CDR1 and CDR2 (germline): LNHDA, SQIVND (reference sequence). The CDR3: CASSPGTGAQPQHF. The CDR3 coding sequence is TGTGCCAGTAGTCCTGGGACAGGGGCACAGCCCCAGCATTTT.

This chain uses TRBV5-8 with TRBJ2-2, with D perhaps matching TRBD1 (7 bases). The germline V gene encodes CDR1 SGHTS and CDR2 YDEGEE. This CDR3 spans 17 amino acids. V lost 4 bases and J 6 bases, leaving 22 bases between the germline ends. The CDR3 coding sequence is TGTGCCAGCAGCCACCCGGTGGAGGGGGCGCTTGCCGGGGAGCTGTTTTTT. Translation gives CASSHPVEGALAGELFF.

A single count supports this clone. J is TRBJ2-5 and V is TRBV11-3; D is unclear. Trimming took 0 bases from V and 2 from J, leaving 7 bases between them. Germline V CDR1 and CDR2: SGHNT, YENEEA. This CDR3 has 14 residues. The CDR3 loop reads CASSLDSLQETQYF. For the CDR3, the DNA is TGTGCCAGCAGCTTAGACAGCCTTCAAGAGACCCAGTACTTC.

A few counts support this clone. The chain employs TRBV29-1 and TRBJ2-7, with D maybe TRBD1 (5 bases). Germline CDR1 reads SQVTM; CDR2 reads ANQGSEA. This CDR3 has 15 residues. V dropped 2 bases and J dropped 2 bases, with 16 bases sitting between them. The CDR3 is CSVERQGPQTYEQYF. In DNA form, the CDR3 reads TGCAGCGTTGAACGGCAGGGCCCCCAAACCTACGAGCAGTACTTC.

The chain combines TRBV6-6 with TRBJ2-1, with 10 bases matching TRBD2. The CDR3 has 14 residues. Germline V gene lookup returns CDR1 MNHNY and CDR2 SVGAGI (reference sequence). V trimming: 2 bases; J trimming: 8 bases; junction bases outside the gene matches: 3. CDR3 in amino acids: CASSYGTSVYEQFF. For the CDR3, the DNA is TGTGCCAGCAGTTACGGGACTAGCGTTTATGAGCAGTTCTTC.

This chain links TRBV6-5 with TRBJ2-7; no firm D call. The germline gives CDR1 MNHEY, CDR2 SVGAGI. The ends were cut back, 2 bases at V and 0 bases at J, with 11 bases in the middle. The CDR3 has 15 amino acids. The CDR3 nucleotides are TGTGCCAGCAGTTACGGCGGTGCTAGCTCCTACGAGCAGTACTTC. Residues: CASSYGGASSYEQYF.

V and J are TRBV5-6 and TRBJ1-2; no clear D. Germline V gene lookup returns CDR1 SGHDT and CDR2 YYEEEE. The CDR3 has 15 residues. Trimming took 0 bases from V and 1 from J, leaving 10 bases between them. This CDR3 reads CASSLGLRDNYGYTF. The CDR3 DNA reads as TGTGCCAGCAGCTTGGGGCTCCGGGATAACTATGGCTACACCTTC.

The genes are TRBV5-6 and TRBJ1-4, with TRBD1 matching 7 bases. Trimming took 4 bases from V and 4 from J; bases not matched to a gene: 7. CDR3 length: 15 amino acids. Germline V gene sequence: CDR1 SGHDT, CDR2 YYEEEE. CDR3 amino acids: CASSGTGEVNEKLFF. CDR3 DNA: TGTGCCAGCAGCGGTACAGGGGAGGTTAATGAAAAACTGTTTTTT.

The rearrangement uses TRBV7-2 and TRBJ2-3; tentatively, D is TRBD2 (6 bases). Deletions cut 4 bases from V and 4 bases from J, with 21 bases between. The CDR3 contains 17 residues. Germline V gene lookup returns CDR1 SGHTA and CDR2 FQGNSA. The CDR3 coding sequence is TGTGCCAGCAGCTCACTTGACGGGAGAGTATCCCCAGATACGCAGTATTTT. This encodes CASSSLDGRVSPDTQYF.

The chain employs TRBV6-1 and TRBJ2-7, with unresolved D. The CDR3 covers 12 residues. CDR1 MNHNS and CDR2 SASEGT come from the germline V gene. Trimming removed 6 bases at V and 3 bases at J, with 9 bases between. This CDR3 is CASRGQIYEQYF. In nucleotides, the CDR3 is TGTGCCAGCAGAGGCCAAATCTACGAGCAGTACTTC.

This sequence joins TRBV7-9 and TRBJ1-1; D is undetermined. The CDR3 runs 12 residues. CDR1 is SEHNR and CDR2 is FQNEAQ in the germline V gene (reference sequence). Trimming took off 4 bases at V and 7 bases at J, with 10 bases between the two ends. The CDR3 DNA is TGTGCCAGCAGCTACAAGGACCTTGAAGCTTTCTTT. Amino acids: CASSYKDLEAFF.

V usage is TRBV9 and J usage is TRBJ1-1; D is uncertain. Germline V gives CDR1 SGDLS, CDR2 YYNGEE. This CDR3 is 14 amino acids long. Trimming took 2 bases from V and 1 from J, leaving 9 bases between them. DNA for the CDR3: TGTGCCAGCAGCGTTATTGCGCAGAACACTGAAGCTTTCTTT. Translated: CASSVIAQNTEAFF.

This clone turned up a few times. V and J are TRBV18 and TRBJ2-3; maybe TRBD1 (5 bases). The germline V and J ends were trimmed by 4 bases and 1 base, with 12 bases remaining between them. Germline assignment: CDR1 KGHSH and CDR2 LQKENI. The CDR3 is made up of 15 amino acids. The CDR3 region has the DNA TGTGCCAGCTCACTTCAGGGTAGGGGCACAGATACGCAGTATTTT. Amino acid sequence: CASSLQGRGTDTQYF.

The V call is TRBV4-1, the J call TRBJ2-3; D gene ambiguous. Trimming took 1 base from V and 0 from J, leaving 8 bases between them. The CDR3 length is 15 residues. Germline loops: CDR1 MGHRA, CDR2 YSYEKL. The CDR3 region is CASSQGRSSTDTQYF. The CDR3 bases are TGCGCCAGCAGCCAAGGGCGGTCTAGCACAGATACGCAGTATTTT.

The V gene is TRBV19, the J gene TRBJ1-4, with D tentatively TRBD1 (6 bases). Trimming cost V 4 bases and J 5 bases, with 14 bases left between them. In germline, CDR1 is LNHDA, CDR2 SQIVND (reference sequence). CDR3 size: 15 residues. The CDR3 here is CASSTGGGRNEKLFF. The DNA of the CDR3 is TGTGCCAGTAGTACCGGTGGGGGGCGCAATGAAAAACTGTTTTTT.

V usage is TRBV13 and J usage is TRBJ2-1; D might be TRBD2 (6 bases). In germline, CDR1 is PRHDT, CDR2 FYEKMQ (reference sequence). CDR3 length: 17 residues. The V and J ends lost 2 bases and 8 bases respectively, with 22 bases between them. The CDR3 DNA follows: TGTGCCAGCAGCTTAAGGTCGTCGGGAGTGGTTGTCCATGAGCAGTTCTTC. It encodes CASSLRSSGVVVHEQFF.

This clone was detected once. V is TRBV6-5 and J is TRBJ2-7; no clear D gene. From germline, CDR1 is MNHEY and CDR2 SVGAGI. This CDR3 spans 15 amino acids. Trimming took 0 bases from V and 3 from J, leaving 12 bases between them. The CDR3 region is CASSYSGSLGYEQYF. The DNA for the CDR3 is TGTGCCAGCAGTTACTCGGGGTCCCTCGGCTACGAGCAGTACTTC.

The V gene is TRBV30, the J gene TRBJ1-6; 8 nucleotides line up with TRBD1. CDR3 size: 14 residues. Unmatched junction bases numbered 8, after V lost 6 bases and J lost 7 bases. Looked up from germline, CDR1 is GTSNPN and CDR2 is SVGIG (reference sequence). For the CDR3, the DNA is TGTGCCTGTATGAGGACAGGGCAGAATTCACCCCTCCACTTT. Residues: CACMRTGQNSPLHF.

V and J are TRBV29-1 and TRBJ2-7; D is ambiguous. V was cut by 7 bases and J by 7 bases, with 20 bases left in between. The CDR3 extends over 13 amino acids. Germline loops: CDR1 SQVTM, CDR2 ANQGSEA. CDR3 protein: CSASFLFGREQYF. The CDR3 DNA reads as TGCAGCGCCTCTTTCCTTTTCGGTCGAGAGCAGTACTTC.

The genes are TRBV28 and TRBJ2-7; possibly TRBD1 or TRBD2 for D (6 bases each). Germline CDR1 reads MDHEN; CDR2 reads SYDVKM. The CDR3 contains 14 residues. Deletions cut 7 bases from V and 7 bases from J, with 20 bases between. This CDR3 is CASTQGWGAREQYF. For the CDR3, the DNA is TGTGCCAGCACCCAAGGTTGGGGGGCAAGGGAGCAGTACTTC.

This clone was seen once. The genes are TRBV7-6 and TRBJ1-2; D possibly corresponds to TRBD1 (5 bases). V lost 5 bases and J 0 bases, leaving 13 bases between the germline ends. In germline, CDR1 is SGHVS, CDR2 FNYEAQ. The CDR3 is made up of 15 amino acids. CDR3 sequence: CASSRGDFSNYGYTF. The DNA for the CDR3 is TGTGCCAGCAGCCGGGGGGACTTTTCTAACTATGGCTACACCTTC.